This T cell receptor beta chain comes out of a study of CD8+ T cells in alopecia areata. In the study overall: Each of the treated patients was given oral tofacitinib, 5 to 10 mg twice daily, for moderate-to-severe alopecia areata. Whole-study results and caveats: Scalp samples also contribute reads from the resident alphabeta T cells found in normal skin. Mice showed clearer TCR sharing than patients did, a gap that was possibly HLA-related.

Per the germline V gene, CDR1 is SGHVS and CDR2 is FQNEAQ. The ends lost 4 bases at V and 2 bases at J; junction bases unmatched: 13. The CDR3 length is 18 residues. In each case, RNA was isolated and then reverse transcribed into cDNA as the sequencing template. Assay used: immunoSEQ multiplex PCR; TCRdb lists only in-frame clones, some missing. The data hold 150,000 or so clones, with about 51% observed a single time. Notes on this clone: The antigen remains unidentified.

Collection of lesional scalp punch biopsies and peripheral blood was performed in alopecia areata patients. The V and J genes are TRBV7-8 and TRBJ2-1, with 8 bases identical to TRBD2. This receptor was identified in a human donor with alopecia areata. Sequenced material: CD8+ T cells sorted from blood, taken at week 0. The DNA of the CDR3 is TGTGCCAGCAGCTCAACCCCACCTCTAGCGGGCACCTACAATGAGCAGTTCTTC. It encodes CASSSTPPLAGTYNEQFF.